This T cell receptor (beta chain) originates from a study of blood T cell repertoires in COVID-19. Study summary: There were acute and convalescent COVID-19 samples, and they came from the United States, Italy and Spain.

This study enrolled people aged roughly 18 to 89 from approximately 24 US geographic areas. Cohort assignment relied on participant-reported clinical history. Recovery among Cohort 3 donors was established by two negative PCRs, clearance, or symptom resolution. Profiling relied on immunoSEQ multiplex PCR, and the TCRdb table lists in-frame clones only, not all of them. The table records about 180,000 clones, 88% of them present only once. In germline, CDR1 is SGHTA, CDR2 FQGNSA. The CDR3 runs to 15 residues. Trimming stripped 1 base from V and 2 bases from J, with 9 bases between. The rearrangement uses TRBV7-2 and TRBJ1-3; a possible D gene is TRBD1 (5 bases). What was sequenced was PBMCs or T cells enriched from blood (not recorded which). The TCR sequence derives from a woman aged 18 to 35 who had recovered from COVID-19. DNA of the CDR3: TGTGCCAGCAGCTTAGGTGCAGGGCCTGGAAACACCATATATTTT. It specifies CASSLGAGPGNTIYF.